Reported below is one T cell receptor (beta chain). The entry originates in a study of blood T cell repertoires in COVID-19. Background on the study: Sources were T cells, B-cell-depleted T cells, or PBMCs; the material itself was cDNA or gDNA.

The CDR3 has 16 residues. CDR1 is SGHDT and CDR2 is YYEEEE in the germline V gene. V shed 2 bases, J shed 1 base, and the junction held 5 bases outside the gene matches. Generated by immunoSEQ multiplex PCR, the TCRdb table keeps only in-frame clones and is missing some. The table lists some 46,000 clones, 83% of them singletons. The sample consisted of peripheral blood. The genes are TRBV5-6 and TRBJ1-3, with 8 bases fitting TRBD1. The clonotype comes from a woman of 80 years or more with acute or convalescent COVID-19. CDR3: CASSFRTGRSGNTIYF. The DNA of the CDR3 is TGTGCCAGCAGCTTCCGGACAGGGAGGTCTGGAAACACCATATATTTT.